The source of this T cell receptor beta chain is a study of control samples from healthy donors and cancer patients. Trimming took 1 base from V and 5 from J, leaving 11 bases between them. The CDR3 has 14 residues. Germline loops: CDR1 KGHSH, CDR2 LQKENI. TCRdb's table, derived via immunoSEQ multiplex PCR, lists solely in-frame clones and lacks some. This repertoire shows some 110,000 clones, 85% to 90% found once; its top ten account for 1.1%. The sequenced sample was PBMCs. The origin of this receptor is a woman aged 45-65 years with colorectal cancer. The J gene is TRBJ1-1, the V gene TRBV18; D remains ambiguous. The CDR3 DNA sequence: TGTGCCAGCTCACCACAGGGCTCGGGAACTGAAGCTTTCTTT. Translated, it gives CASSPQGSGTEAFF.